This T cell receptor (beta chain) was identified during a study of identical twins. Study-wide points: Alpha sequences that were out-of-frame and twin-shared showed an excess of low generation probability. Models, which agreed with sharing between unrelated individuals, nonetheless underestimated the out-of-frame TCR alpha sharing seen in monozygotic twins.

Germline V CDR1 and CDR2: ENHRY, SYGVKD. The V and J ends lost 2 bases and 3 bases respectively, with 15 bases between them. The CDR3 extends over 16 amino acids. TCRdb ran MiXCR on the 5' RACE reads and lists one entry per CDR3 protein. This repertoire shows some 1,600,000 distinct CDR3 sequences, around 29% found once; its top ten account for approximately 0.25%. Comment on this clonotype: Its specificity is unknown.

The genes are TRBV10-3 and TRBJ2-3; D is possibly TRBD1 (6 bases). Sequenced input: cord blood. This receptor was obtained from a newborn girl in good health. CDR3 nucleotide sequence: TGTGCCATCAGTGAGCCGGGCAGGGGAAGGACAGATACGCAGTATTTT. Translation gives CAISEPGRGRTDTQYF.